This T cell receptor beta chain was identified in a study of blood T cell repertoires in COVID-19. Authors' data handling: From reference gene primer amplification, estimates of nucleated cell counts were derived. Assay: immunoSEQ multiplex PCR; the TCRdb copy retains only in-frame clones and omits some. Clonal size and the V and J genes are those of that table, whereas D and trimming came from the DNA. The data contain 140,000 to 150,000 clones, 84% of them singletons. Participants had their cohort set by participant-reported clinical history. Germline trimming cut 5 bases from V and 3 bases from J; bases unmatched to any gene: 8. The V gene's germline CDR1 is SGHTA and CDR2 FQGTGA. The CDR3 contains 16 residues.

The rearrangement joins TRBV7-3 to TRBJ2-3; 10 bases line up with TRBD2. This TCR derives from a woman in her 50s who had been exposed to COVID-19. Sequencing was performed on PBMCs or T cells enriched from blood (not recorded which). This CDR3 reads CASSASSGGPTDTQYF. The CDR3 DNA reads TGTGCCAGCAGCGCGTCTAGCGGGGGCCCTACAGATACGCAGTATTTT.